The next 2 T cell receptor beta chains were all read from a single sample in a study of response to subunit inactivated influenza vaccine. One entry per CDR3 protein, called by TCRdb with MiXCR from the RT-PCR reads. The table records about 620,000 distinct CDR3 sequences, 10% to 15% of them present only once. The sequences come from PBMCs from blood, collected on the day of vaccination. The receptors were gathered from a man between 45 and 60 years old who received an inactivated influenza vaccine.

The rearrangement links TRBV18 to TRBJ2-4, with a tentative D call TRBD2 (6 bases). V gave up 0 bases and J gave up 9 bases, with 9 bases separating them. The CDR3 extends over 13 amino acids. Germline assignment: CDR1 KGHSH and CDR2 LQKENI. This CDR3 reads CASSPPVGSIQYF. The CDR3, as DNA: TGTGCCAGCTCACCACCGGTCGGGAGCATTCAGTACTTC.

V and J are TRBV15 and TRBJ2-3, with D perhaps matching TRBD1 (5 bases). The V gene's germline CDR1 is LNHNV and CDR2 YYDKDF (reference sequence). V lost 0 bases and J 2 bases, leaving 9 bases between the germline ends. This CDR3 has 15 amino acids. CDR3 amino acids: CATSRDRGNTDTQYF. DNA for the CDR3: TGTGCCACCAGCAGAGATAGGGGAAACACAGATACGCAGTATTTT.